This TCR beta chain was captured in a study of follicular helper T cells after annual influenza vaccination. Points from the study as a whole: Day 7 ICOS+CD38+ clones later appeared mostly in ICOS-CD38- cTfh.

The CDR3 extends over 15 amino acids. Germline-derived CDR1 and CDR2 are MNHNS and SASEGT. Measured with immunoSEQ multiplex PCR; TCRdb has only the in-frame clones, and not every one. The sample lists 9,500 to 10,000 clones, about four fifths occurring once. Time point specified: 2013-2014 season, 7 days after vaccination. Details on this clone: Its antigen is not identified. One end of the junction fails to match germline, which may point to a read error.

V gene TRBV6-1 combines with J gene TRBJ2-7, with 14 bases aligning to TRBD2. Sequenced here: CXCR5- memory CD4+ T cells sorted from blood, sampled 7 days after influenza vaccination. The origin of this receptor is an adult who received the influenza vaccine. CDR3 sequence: CVSSELGLAGGEQYF. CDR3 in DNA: TGTGTCAGCAGTGAGCTTGGACTAGCGGGAGGCGAGCAGTACTTC.